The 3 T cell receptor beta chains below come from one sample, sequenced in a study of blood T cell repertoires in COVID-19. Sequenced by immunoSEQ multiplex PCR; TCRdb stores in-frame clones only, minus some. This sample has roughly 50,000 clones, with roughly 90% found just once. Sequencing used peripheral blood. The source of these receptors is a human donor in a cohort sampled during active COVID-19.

The CDR3 is CASSYSTRGKVSTEAFF. The CDR3 region has the DNA TGTGCCAGCAGCTACTCAACCAGGGGGAAAGTTAGCACTGAAGCTTTCTTT. V gene TRBV28 combines with J gene TRBJ1-1; the match to TRBD1 covers 7 bases. The junction had 17 bases not matched to a gene; V was cut back by 6 bases and J by 4 bases. Germline V gene lookup returns CDR1 MDHEN and CDR2 SYDVKM. The CDR3 runs to 17 residues.

CDR3 in DNA: TGTGCCTGGAGTCGACAGGGAGGATACAATGAGCAGTTCTTC. This translates into CAWSRQGGYNEQFF. The rearrangement uses TRBV30 and TRBJ2-1; a possible D gene is TRBD1 (7 bases). Germline loops: CDR1 GTSNPN, CDR2 SVGIG (reference sequence). The ends were cut back, 2 bases at V and 4 bases at J, with 12 bases in the middle. The CDR3 has 14 residues.

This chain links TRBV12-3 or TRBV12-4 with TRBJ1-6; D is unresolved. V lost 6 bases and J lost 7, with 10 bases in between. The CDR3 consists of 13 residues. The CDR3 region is CASSISRNSPLHF. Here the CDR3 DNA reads TGTGCCAGCAGCATTTCCCGGAATTCACCCCTCCACTTT.